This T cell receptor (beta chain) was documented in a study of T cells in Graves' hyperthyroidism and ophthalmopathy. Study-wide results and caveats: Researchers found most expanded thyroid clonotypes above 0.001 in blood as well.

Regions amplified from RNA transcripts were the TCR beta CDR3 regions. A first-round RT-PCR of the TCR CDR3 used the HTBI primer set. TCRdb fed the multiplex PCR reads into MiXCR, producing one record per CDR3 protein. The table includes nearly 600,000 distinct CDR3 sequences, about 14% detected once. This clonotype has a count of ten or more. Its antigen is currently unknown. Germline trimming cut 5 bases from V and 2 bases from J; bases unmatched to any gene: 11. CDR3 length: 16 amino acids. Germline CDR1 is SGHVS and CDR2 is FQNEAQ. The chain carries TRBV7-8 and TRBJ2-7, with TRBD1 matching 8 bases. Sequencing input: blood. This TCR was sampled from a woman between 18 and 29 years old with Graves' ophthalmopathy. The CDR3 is CASSLGRIRGPYEQYF. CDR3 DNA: TGTGCCAGCAGCCTCGGTAGGATCAGGGGGCCCTACGAGCAGTACTTC.